The TCR beta chain described here comes from a study of identical twins. Study-wide points: Instead of following the same donors, the conclusions were based on cross-sectional statistical analysis. Within monozygotic twins, out-of-frame TCR alpha sharing was underestimated by the models. Within cord blood, abundant beta clonotypes carried fewer insertions, but memory repertoires showed no such trend.

TCRdb called the 5' RACE reads again in MiXCR, with one record for every CDR3 protein. In the table there are approximately 300,000 distinct CDR3 sequences, over 8.5% of which are singletons. In its sample, this clonotype was seen many times. Antigen unknown. In germline, CDR1 is LGHNA, CDR2 YSLEER. The CDR3 is 14 residues long. V trimming: 1 base; J trimming: 3 bases; junction bases outside the gene matches: 3. These same records also appear under a second study, on yellow fever vaccine responses in identical twins. That report notes: Reportedly, twins' vaccine T cell responses looked partly convergent and partly personalized.

Source material: CD8+ T cells sorted from blood. The chain employs TRBV4-3 and TRBJ2-7; TRBD2 aligns across 7 bases. The sequence was obtained from a woman aged 18-30 years in good health. The chain's CDR3 is CASSQASGNYEQYF. The CDR3 DNA is TGCGCCAGCAGCCAAGCGAGCGGGAACTACGAGCAGTACTTC.